The entry that follows covers one TCR beta chain sequence. CDR3 length: 14 residues. This entry is derived from a study of shared clonotypes between healthy human individuals. TCRdb keeps only in-frame clones here, not all; method: immunoSEQ multiplex PCR. The sample lists a few million clones, more than 90% occurring once. The sequence came from a man between 18 and 35 years old in good health. Sequenced sample: naive CD4+ T cells sorted from blood. Noted subset: CD45RA+ positively selected. The chain couples TRBV12-1 to TRBJ1-1. TRBV12-1 is flagged as a pseudogene. CDR3 sequence reads: CASSFVGGFTEAFF. Here the CDR3 DNA reads TGTGCCAGCAGCTTTGTGGGAGGTTTCACTGAAGCTTTCTTT.